The subject of this entry is one T cell receptor (beta chain). The V end lost 3 bases, the J end lost 2 bases, and 27 bases lay between the germline ends. This CDR3 spans 20 amino acids. Germline CDR1 LGHNA, CDR2 YSLEER. This entry is derived from a study of blood T cell repertoires in COVID-19. Sequenced by immunoSEQ multiplex PCR; TCRdb stores in-frame clones only, minus some. The sample holds approximately 140,000 clones, almost 90% seen once. The genes are TRBV4-3 and TRBJ2-3, with D maybe TRBD2 (5 bases). The receptor's source is a human donor in a cohort sampled during active COVID-19. Sequenced material: peripheral blood. CDR3 sequence: CASSQWSRAELGFSTDTQYF. For the CDR3, the DNA is TGCGCCAGCAGCCAGTGGAGTAGAGCGGAATTGGGCTTCTCCACAGATACGCAGTATTTT.